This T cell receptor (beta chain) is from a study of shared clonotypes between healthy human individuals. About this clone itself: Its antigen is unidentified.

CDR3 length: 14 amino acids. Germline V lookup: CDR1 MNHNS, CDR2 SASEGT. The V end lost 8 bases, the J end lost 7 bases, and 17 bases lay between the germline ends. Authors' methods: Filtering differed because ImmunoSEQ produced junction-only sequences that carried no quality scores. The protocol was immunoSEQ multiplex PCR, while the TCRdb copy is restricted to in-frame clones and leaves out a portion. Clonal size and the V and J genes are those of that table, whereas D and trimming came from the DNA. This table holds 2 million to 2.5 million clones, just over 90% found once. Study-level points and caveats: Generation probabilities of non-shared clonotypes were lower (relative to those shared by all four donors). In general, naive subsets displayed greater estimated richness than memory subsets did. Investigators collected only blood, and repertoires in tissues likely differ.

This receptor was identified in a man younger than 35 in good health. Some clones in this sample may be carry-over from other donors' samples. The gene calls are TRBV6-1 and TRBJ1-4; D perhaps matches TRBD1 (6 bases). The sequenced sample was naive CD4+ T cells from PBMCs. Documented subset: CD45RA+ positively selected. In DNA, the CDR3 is TGTGCCAGCCGCAACAGGGAGTGGGGTGAAAAACTGTTTTTT. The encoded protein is CASRNREWGEKLFF.